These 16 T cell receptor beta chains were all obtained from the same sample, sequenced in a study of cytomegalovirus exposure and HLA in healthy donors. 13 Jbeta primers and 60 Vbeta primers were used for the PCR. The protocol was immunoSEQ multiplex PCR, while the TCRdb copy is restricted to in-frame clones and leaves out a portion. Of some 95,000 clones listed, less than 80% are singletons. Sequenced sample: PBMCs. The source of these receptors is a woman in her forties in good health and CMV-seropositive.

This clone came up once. This CDR3 reads CASFGNPGLAGGSSETQYF. The DNA for the CDR3 is TGCGCCAGCTTTGGGAATCCGGGACTAGCGGGAGGATCTTCAGAGACCCAGTACTTC. This rearrangement joins TRBV5-1 to TRBJ2-5; 15 bases map to TRBD2. Germline trimming cut 7 bases from V and 4 bases from J; bases unmatched to any gene: 17. The germline gives CDR1 SGHRS, CDR2 YFSETQ. This CDR3 contains 19 residues.

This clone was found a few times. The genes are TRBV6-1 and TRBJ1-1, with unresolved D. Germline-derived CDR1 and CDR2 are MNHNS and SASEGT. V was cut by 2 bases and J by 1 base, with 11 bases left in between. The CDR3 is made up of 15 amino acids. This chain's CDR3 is CASSEFVSGNTEAFF. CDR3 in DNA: TGTGCCAGCAGTGAATTTGTGAGTGGGAACACTGAAGCTTTCTTT.

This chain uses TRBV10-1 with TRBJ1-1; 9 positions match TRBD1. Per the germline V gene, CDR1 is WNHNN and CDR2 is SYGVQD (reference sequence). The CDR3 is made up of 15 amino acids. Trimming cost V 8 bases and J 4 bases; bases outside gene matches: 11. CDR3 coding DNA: TGCGCCAGCCAAGCCGGAGGGACAGGGACCACTGAAGCTTTCTTT. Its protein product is CASQAGGTGTTEAFF.

CDR3 DNA: TGTGCCAGCAGGTTATTCCAGGGATTAGGGGGCTACACCTTC. Encoded protein: CASRLFQGLGGYTF. The chain uses TRBV5-6 and TRBJ1-2, with a possible D match to TRBD1 (5 bases). Trimming removed 5 bases from V and 8 bases from J, with 19 bases in between. CDR1 is SGHDT, CDR2 YYEEEE, per germline. This CDR3 contains 14 residues.

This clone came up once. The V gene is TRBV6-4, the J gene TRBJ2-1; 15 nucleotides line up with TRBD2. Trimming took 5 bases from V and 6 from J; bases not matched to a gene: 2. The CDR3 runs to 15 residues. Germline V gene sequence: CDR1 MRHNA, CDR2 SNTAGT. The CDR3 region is CASSRTSGRANEQFF. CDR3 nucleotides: TGTGCCAGCAGTCGGACTAGCGGGAGGGCCAATGAGCAGTTCTTC.

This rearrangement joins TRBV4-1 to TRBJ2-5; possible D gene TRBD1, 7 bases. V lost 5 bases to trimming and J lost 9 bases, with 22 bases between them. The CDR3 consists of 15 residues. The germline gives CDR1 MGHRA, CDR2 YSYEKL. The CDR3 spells CASSAQGQPGVAQYF. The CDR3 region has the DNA TGCGCCAGCAGCGCCCAGGGACAGCCGGGAGTGGCCCAGTACTTC.

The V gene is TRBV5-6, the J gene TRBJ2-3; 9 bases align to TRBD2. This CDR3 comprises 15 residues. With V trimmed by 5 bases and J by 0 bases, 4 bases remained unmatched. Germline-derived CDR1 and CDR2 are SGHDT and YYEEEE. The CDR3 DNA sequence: TGTGCCAGCAGGCGACTAGCGGTTAGCACAGATACGCAGTATTTT. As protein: CASRRLAVSTDTQYF. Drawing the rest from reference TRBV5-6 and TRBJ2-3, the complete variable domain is DAGVTQSPTHLIKTRGQQVTLRCSPKSGHDTVSWYQQALGQGPQFIFQYYEEEERQRGNFPDRFSGHQFPNYSSELNVNALLLGDSALYLCASRRLAVSTDTQYFGPGTRLTVL.

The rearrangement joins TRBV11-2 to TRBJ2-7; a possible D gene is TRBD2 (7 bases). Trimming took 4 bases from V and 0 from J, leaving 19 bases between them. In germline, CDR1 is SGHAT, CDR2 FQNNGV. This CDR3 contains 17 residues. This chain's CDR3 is CASSYTGGRGYSYEQYF. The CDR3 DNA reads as TGTGCCAGCAGCTATACCGGGGGGCGGGGTTACTCCTACGAGCAGTACTTC.

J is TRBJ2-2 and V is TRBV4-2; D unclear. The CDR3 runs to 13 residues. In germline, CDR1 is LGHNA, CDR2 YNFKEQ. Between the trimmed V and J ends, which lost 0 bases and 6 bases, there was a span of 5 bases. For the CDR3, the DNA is TGTGCCAGCAGCCAAGACCGGGCCGGGGAGCTGTTTTTT. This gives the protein CASSQDRAGELFF.

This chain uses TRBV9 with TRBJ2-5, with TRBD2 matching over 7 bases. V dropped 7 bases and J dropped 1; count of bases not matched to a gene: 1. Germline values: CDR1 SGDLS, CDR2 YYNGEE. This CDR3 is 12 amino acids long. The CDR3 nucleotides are TGTGCCAGCTCTAGCGGCCAAGAGACCCAGTACTTC. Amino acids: CASSSGQETQYF. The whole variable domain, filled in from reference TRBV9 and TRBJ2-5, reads DSGVTQTPKHLITATGQRVTLRCSPRSGDLSVYWYQQSLDQGLQFLIQYYNGEERAKGNILERFSAQQFPDLHSELNLSSLELGDSALYFCASSSGQETQYFGPGTRLLVL.

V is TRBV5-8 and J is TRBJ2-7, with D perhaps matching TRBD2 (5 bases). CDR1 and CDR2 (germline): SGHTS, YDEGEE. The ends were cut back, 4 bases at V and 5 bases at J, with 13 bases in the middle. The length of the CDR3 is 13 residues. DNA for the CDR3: TGTGCCAGCAGCCAACGGGAATCGCACGAGCAGTACTTC. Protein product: CASSQRESHEQYF.

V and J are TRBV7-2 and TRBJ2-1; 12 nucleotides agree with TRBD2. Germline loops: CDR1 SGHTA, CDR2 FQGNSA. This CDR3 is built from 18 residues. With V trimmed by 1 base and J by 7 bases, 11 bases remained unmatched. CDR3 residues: CASSLGRLTSGRTNEQFF. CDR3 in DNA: TGTGCCAGCAGCTTAGGTAGGCTGACTAGCGGGAGAACGAATGAGCAGTTCTTC. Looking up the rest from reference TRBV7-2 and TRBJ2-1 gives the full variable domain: GAGVSQSPSNKVTEKGKDVELRCDPISGHTALYWYRQSLGQGLEFLIYFQGNSAPDKSGLPSDRFSAERTGGSVSTLTIQRTQQEDSAVYLCASSLGRLTSGRTNEQFFGPGTRLTVL.

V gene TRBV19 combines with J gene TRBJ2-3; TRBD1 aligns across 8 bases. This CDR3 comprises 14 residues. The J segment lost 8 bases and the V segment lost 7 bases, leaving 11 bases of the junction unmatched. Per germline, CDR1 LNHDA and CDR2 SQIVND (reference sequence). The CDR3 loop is CASNEQGARATQYF. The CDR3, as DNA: TGTGCCAGTAATGAGCAGGGGGCGAGGGCTACGCAGTATTTT.

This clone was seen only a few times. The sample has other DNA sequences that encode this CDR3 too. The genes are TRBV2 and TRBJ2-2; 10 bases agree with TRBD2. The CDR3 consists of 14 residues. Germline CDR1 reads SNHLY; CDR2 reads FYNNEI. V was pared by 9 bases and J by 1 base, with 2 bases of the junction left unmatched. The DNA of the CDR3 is TGTGCCAGTAGACTAGCGGGGAACACCGGGGAGCTGTTTTTT. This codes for CASRLAGNTGELFF.

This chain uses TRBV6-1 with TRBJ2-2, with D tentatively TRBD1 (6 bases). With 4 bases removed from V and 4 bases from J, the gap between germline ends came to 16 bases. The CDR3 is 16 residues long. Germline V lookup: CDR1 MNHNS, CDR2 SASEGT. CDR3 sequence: CASSVELGAGTGELFF. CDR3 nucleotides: TGTGCCAGCAGTGTCGAATTGGGGGCGGGCACCGGGGAGCTGTTTTTT.

CDR3 in amino acids: CSVDLVRGQGYTF. The DNA of the CDR3 is TGCAGCGTTGATCTAGTTAGGGGGCAAGGCTACACCTTC. This chain links TRBV29-1 with TRBJ1-2, with 7 bases fitting TRBD1. Trimming removed 3 bases from V and 8 bases from J; junction bases left unmatched: 9. This CDR3 has 13 residues. Germline CDR1 and CDR2: SQVTM and ANQGSEA.